The present TCR beta chain was sequenced within a study of human T cells and chemical hapten exposure. Findings and caveats of the study: Expanded TCR sets contained significantly more large CDR3 similarity clusters than controls. DPC sensitization left the count of TCRs above 1 in 1000 unchanged. Higher patch test scores went with higher counts of PT1 expanded TCRs.

A remark on this clonotype: What it binds is unknown.

Time point specified: pre-sensitization, week 0. Treatment denoted: therapeutic diphenylcyclopropenone sensitization with weekly scalp DPC. Germline loops: CDR1 MNHEY, CDR2 SVGAGI. With V trimmed by 0 bases and J by 8 bases, 14 bases remained unmatched. CDR3 size: 18 residues. Original processing methods: Ranging from roughly 20,000 to 750,000, TCR counts per sample had a median value of roughly 96,000. TCRdb analysed the RACE reads with MiXCR anew, one entry per CDR3 protein. The V and J calls here are based on TCRdb, not the publication. The sample records 40,000 to 50,000 distinct CDR3 sequences, roughly 12% being singletons.

V and J are TRBV6-5 and TRBJ2-1; 9 bases are shared with TRBD2. The specimen comprised whole blood, sampled in connection with sensitization to the hapten diphenylcyclopropenone (DPC). This TCR was sampled from a woman aged 25-40 years with alopecia areata. Some clones in this sample may be carry-over from other donors' samples. The CDR3 spells CASSYSLSSGTLADEQFF. The DNA of the CDR3 is TGTGCCAGCAGTTACTCATTGTCTAGCGGGACCCTTGCCGATGAGCAGTTCTTC.